The sequence of this T cell receptor (beta chain) was determined in a study of blood T cell repertoires in COVID-19. About the study: PBMCs, B-cell-depleted T cells, or T cells were the source of the cDNA or gDNA that made up the material.

The CDR3 contains 15 residues. Germline values: CDR1 LGHDT, CDR2 YNNKEL (reference sequence). With V trimmed by 4 bases and J by 4 bases, 5 bases remained unmatched. The method was immunoSEQ multiplex PCR; TCRdb's version includes in-frame clones alone and lacks a portion of them. The data contain 200,000 to 300,000 clones, around 88% of them seen just once; the ten biggest clones take up more than 1.2%. Sample: peripheral blood. This TCR was recovered from a man older than 75 with acute or convalescent COVID-19. This sequence joins TRBV3-1 (or the pseudogene TRBV3-2) and TRBJ2-2, with TRBD2 identical over 8 bases. The CDR3 sequence is CASSRRREATGELFF. CDR3 nucleotide sequence: TGTGCCAGCAGCCGCAGGCGGGAGGCCACCGGGGAGCTGTTTTTT.